Sequencing of this TCR beta chain was carried out in a study of blood T cell repertoires in COVID-19. Study details: The study drew acute and convalescent COVID-19 samples from the United States, Italy and Spain.

Using immunoSEQ multiplex PCR, the repertoire was profiled, and TCRdb retains in-frame clones only, with some absent. The table lists roughly 350,000 clones, roughly 88% of them singletons. Looked up from germline, CDR1 is SGHAT and CDR2 is FQNNGV. This CDR3 comprises 15 residues. The V and J ends lost 3 bases and 8 bases, in that order; junction bases with no gene match: 5. The rearrangement links TRBV11-2 to TRBJ1-4, with TRBD1 identical over 11 bases. The receptor's source is a woman aged 45 to 65 with active or convalescent COVID-19. The sequencing input was peripheral blood. This chain's CDR3 is CASSFLGQGAEKLFF. The CDR3 coding sequence is TGTGCCAGCAGCTTCTTAGGACAGGGGGCCGAAAAACTGTTTTTT.